These 30 T cell receptor beta chains originate from one sample sequenced in a study of shared clonotypes between healthy human individuals. Naive CD8 cells comprised CD45RO-negative, CCR7-positively selected cells, excluding terminally differentiated effector memory CD45RA+ cells. The protocol was immunoSEQ multiplex PCR, while the TCRdb copy is restricted to in-frame clones and leaves out a portion. In the table there are roughly 810,000 clones, around 96% of which are singletons. Sample: naive CD8+ T cells sorted from blood. Receptor source: a man aged 30 to 39 in good health.

This sequence joins TRBV2 and TRBJ1-4; TRBD1 matches at 7 bases. This CDR3 has 16 amino acids. The germline CDR1 and CDR2 sequences are SNHLY and FYNNEI. Trimming removed 6 bases from V and 2 bases from J; junction bases left unmatched: 9. CDR3 in DNA: TGTGCCAGCAGGTCCAGGGGGTATTCCACTAATGAAAAACTGTTTTTT. Translating gives CASRSRGYSTNEKLFF.

CDR3 residues: CASSLGLAQTDTQYF. The CDR3 DNA sequence: TGTGCCAGCAGTCTCGGACTAGCGCAAACAGATACGCAGTATTTT. The chain uses TRBV28 and TRBJ2-3, with 9 nucleotides matching TRBD2. The CDR3 is made up of 15 amino acids. V lost 5 bases to trimming and J lost 3 bases; unmatched junction nucleotides: 6. Germline loops: CDR1 MDHEN, CDR2 SYDVKM.

The chain has TRBV27 and TRBJ2-3, with a weak D call TRBD2 (5 bases). The CDR3 extends over 14 amino acids. Germline-derived CDR1 and CDR2 are MNHEY and SMNVEV (reference sequence). V lost 5 bases and J lost 2, with 11 bases in between. The CDR3: CASSRSDYTDTQYF. DNA for the CDR3: TGTGCCAGCAGTCGAAGCGACTACACAGATACGCAGTATTTT.

The chain uses TRBV29-1 and TRBJ2-2; D perhaps matches TRBD1 (6 bases). Trimming took off 4 bases at V and 6 bases at J, with 12 bases between the two ends. The CDR3 runs 13 residues. Germline loops: CDR1 SQVTM, CDR2 ANQGSEA. The CDR3 DNA reads as TGCAGCGTTGTGAGCAGGGGACCCGGGGAGCTGTTTTTT. Its translation is CSVVSRGPGELFF.

For the CDR3, the DNA is TGTGCCAGCAGTTCCCCTCGGAATGAAAAACTGTTTTTT. Protein: CASSSPRNEKLFF. This chain connects TRBV25-1 to TRBJ1-4; no definite D call. This CDR3 is 13 amino acids long. Trimming left V 5 bases short and J 5 bases short, with 9 bases between. Germline lookup yields CDR1 MGHDK and CDR2 SYGVNS.

CDR3 in amino acids: CASSRELRDRDEKLFF. The CDR3 nucleotides read TGTGCCAGCAGTCGGGAACTCCGGGACAGGGATGAAAAACTGTTTTTT. The chain couples TRBV28 to TRBJ1-4, with 9 bases that match TRBD1. Germline V gene sequence: CDR1 MDHEN, CDR2 SYDVKM. The length of the CDR3 is 16 residues. V gave up 5 bases and J gave up 6 bases; unmatched junction bases: 10.

The J gene is TRBJ2-2, the V gene TRBV7-9; D is undetermined. This CDR3 is 17 amino acids long. The germline V gene has CDR1 SEHNR and CDR2 FQNEAQ (reference sequence). V was cut by 5 bases and J by 4 bases, with 20 bases left in between. In DNA, the CDR3 is TGTGCCAGCAGCCCCGGGTTTGGGGTCCCCACCACCGGGGAGCTGTTTTTT. Its protein product is CASSPGFGVPTTGELFF.

V is TRBV5-5 and J is TRBJ1-3; D unresolved. The CDR3 sequence is 17 residues long. V shed 0 bases and J shed 0 bases, with 13 bases lying between them. CDR1 is SGHKS, CDR2 YYEKEE, per germline (reference sequence). In DNA form, the CDR3 reads TGTGCCAGCAGCTTGGAATACAGAGGCTACTCTGGAAACACCATATATTTT. This codes for CASSLEYRGYSGNTIYF.

The chain joins TRBV7-8 to TRBJ2-7, with 10 bases lining up with TRBD1. The V segment lost 4 bases and the J segment 3 bases; nucleotides outside the gene matches: 3. The CDR3 runs to 14 residues. Germline V CDR1 and CDR2: SGHVS, FQNEAQ. The chain's CDR3 is CASSSTGGLYEQYF. For the CDR3, the DNA is TGTGCCAGCAGCTCGACAGGGGGCCTCTACGAGCAGTACTTC. Filled out from reference TRBV7-8 and TRBJ2-7, the complete variable domain reads GAGVSQSPRYKVAKRGQDVALRCDPISGHVSLFWYQQALGQGPEFLTYFQNEAQLDKSGLPSDRFFAERPEGSVSTLKIQRTQQEDSAVYLCASSSTGGLYEQYFGPGTRLTVT.

This chain joins TRBV19 and TRBJ1-1; the D gene is possibly TRBD1 (5 bases). Between the trimmed V and J ends, which lost 5 bases and 4 bases, there was a span of 8 bases. This CDR3 has 12 residues. Germline loops: CDR1 LNHDA, CDR2 SQIVND (reference sequence). The DNA of the CDR3 is TGTGCCAGTAGTTTGGGGCTCACTGAAGCTTTCTTT. Translation gives CASSLGLTEAFF.

The DNA for the CDR3 is TGTGCCAGCAGCTTTATAGTGACAGGGGGCAAAGATACGCAGTATTTT. Translating it yields CASSFIVTGGKDTQYF. V and J are TRBV7-9 and TRBJ2-3; 10 bases align to TRBD1. CDR3 length: 16 amino acids. CDR1 and CDR2 (germline): SEHNR, FQNEAQ (reference sequence). With 3 bases clipped from V and 5 bases from J, the junction kept 8 bases outside the gene matches.

The rearrangement links TRBV4-1 to TRBJ1-2; no clear D. The CDR3 contains 15 residues. Trimming removed 1 base from V and 3 bases from J, with 12 bases in between. CDR1 and CDR2 from the germline V gene are MGHRA and YSYEKL. The CDR3 sequence: CASSQAPGLHYGYTF. The CDR3 region has the DNA TGCGCCAGCAGCCAAGCGCCGGGTTTGCACTATGGCTACACCTTC.

The chain couples TRBV9 to TRBJ2-7, with D possibly being TRBD1 (5 bases). The CDR3 sequence is 14 residues long. Trimming pared 0 bases from V and 7 bases from J, leaving 14 bases between. Germline CDR1 SGDLS, CDR2 YYNGEE. CDR3 residues: CASSVESDRGEQYF. CDR3 coding DNA: TGTGCCAGCAGCGTAGAGTCCGATAGGGGTGAGCAGTACTTC. Filled out from reference TRBV9 and TRBJ2-7, the complete variable domain reads DSGVTQTPKHLITATGQRVTLRCSPRSGDLSVYWYQQSLDQGLQFLIQYYNGEERAKGNILERFSAQQFPDLHSELNLSSLELGDSALYFCASSVESDRGEQYFGPGTRLTVT.

The chain links TRBV19 to TRBJ1-1, with D tentatively TRBD1 (6 bases). Trimming removed 3 bases from V and 4 bases from J, with 15 bases in between. This CDR3 region has 15 residues. Germline CDR1 and CDR2: LNHDA and SQIVND (reference sequence). The CDR3 sequence is CASSIGGGAGTEAFF. The CDR3 nucleotides are TGTGCCAGTAGTATTGGTGGGGGCGCGGGCACTGAAGCTTTCTTT.

In DNA form, the CDR3 reads TGTGCCAGCAGTTCCACCCCTAGCGGGAGAGGGGAGCAGTTCTTC. It translates to CASSSTPSGRGEQFF. V usage is TRBV27 and J usage is TRBJ2-1, with 10 bases fitting TRBD2. This CDR3 region has 15 residues. The V gene's germline CDR1 is MNHEY and CDR2 SMNVEV (reference sequence). After removal of 4 bases from V and 10 bases from J, the junction contained 10 bases not matched to a gene.

The CDR3 bases are TGTGCCAGCAGCGACCCGGGACACGGGGTAAACAATGAGCAGTTCTTC. This gives the protein CASSDPGHGVNNEQFF. This chain uses TRBV5-6 with TRBJ2-1, with D possibly matching TRBD1 (6 bases). Germline V CDR1 and CDR2: SGHDT, YYEEEE. The germline V and J ends were trimmed by 4 bases and 5 bases, with 19 bases remaining between them. CDR3 length equals 16 residues. Complete variable domain (other parts from reference TRBV5-6 and TRBJ2-1): DAGVTQSPTHLIKTRGQQVTLRCSPKSGHDTVSWYQQALGQGPQFIFQYYEEEERQRGNFPDRFSGHQFPNYSSELNVNALLLGDSALYLCASSDPGHGVNNEQFFGPGTRLTVL.

The chain uses TRBV7-2 and TRBJ2-2; 8 bases line up with TRBD2. The CDR3 covers 18 residues. Trimming cost V 6 bases and J 7 bases; bases outside gene matches: 19. The germline V gene has CDR1 SGHTA and CDR2 FQGNSA. The CDR3 protein is CASRNNIFYSGKGGELFF. The CDR3 DNA sequence: TGTGCCAGCAGGAACAATATTTTTTATAGCGGGAAAGGCGGGGAGCTGTTTTTT. Based on the CDR3 plus reference TRBV7-2 and TRBJ2-2, the full variable domain is GAGVSQSPSNKVTEKGKDVELRCDPISGHTALYWYRQSLGQGLEFLIYFQGNSAPDKSGLPSDRFSAERTGGSVSTLTIQRTQQEDSAVYLCASRNNIFYSGKGGELFFGEGSRLTVL.

This chain connects TRBV19 to TRBJ2-7; tentative D call: TRBD2 (6 bases). V was pared by 6 bases and J by 2 bases, with 14 bases between. CDR3 length equals 14 residues. CDR1 and CDR2 from the germline V gene are LNHDA and SQIVND (reference sequence). This CDR3 is CASSPLGGPYEQYF. The CDR3 region has the DNA TGTGCCAGTAGCCCATTGGGGGGTCCCTACGAGCAGTACTTC.

In DNA, the CDR3 is TGTGCCTCTCGCGGGACAGGCGATGGCTACACCTTC. The encoded protein is CASRGTGDGYTF. The V gene is TRBV7-9, the J gene TRBJ1-2; 8 bases map to TRBD1. Trimming at V came to 11 bases and at J to 6 bases, leaving 8 bases not matched to a gene. The CDR3 runs 12 residues. The V gene's germline CDR1 is SEHNR and CDR2 FQNEAQ (reference sequence).

This sequence joins TRBV2 and TRBJ2-1, with TRBD2 matching over 9 bases. CDR1 and CDR2 (germline): SNHLY, FYNNEI. This CDR3 contains 15 residues. With 1 base clipped from V and 9 bases from J, the junction kept 7 bases outside the gene matches. As DNA, the CDR3 is TGTGCCAGCAGTGAAGTTCGGCGGGAGGGCAGTGAGCAGTTCTTC. This codes for CASSEVRREGSEQFF.

The chain joins TRBV4-3 to TRBJ1-1; no definite D call. Trimming left V 4 bases short and J 5 bases short, with 11 bases between. This CDR3 has 13 residues. Germline CDR1 LGHNA, CDR2 YSLEER. The CDR3 reads CASSPLVGTEAFF. The CDR3 DNA is TGCGCCAGCAGCCCCCTGGTAGGGACTGAAGCTTTCTTT.

This chain joins TRBV7-2 and TRBJ2-1; the match to TRBD2 covers 10 bases. Germline trimming cut 4 bases from V and 8 bases from J; bases unmatched to any gene: 14. Per the germline V gene, CDR1 is SGHTA and CDR2 is FQGNSA. The CDR3 extends over 17 amino acids. The CDR3 loop is CASSSYLSGRAVYEQFF. The CDR3 nucleotides are TGTGCCAGCAGCTCCTATCTCAGCGGGAGGGCCGTCTATGAGCAGTTCTTC.

The chain combines TRBV5-4 with TRBJ1-2; D ambiguous. V lost 4 bases and J 0 bases, leaving 10 bases between the germline ends. Germline CDR1 SGHNT, CDR2 YYREEE (reference sequence). This CDR3 contains 14 residues. CDR3 in DNA: TGTGCCAGCAGCCAAGACAAGGCTAACTATGGCTACACCTTC. Its protein product is CASSQDKANYGYTF.

On this clone: This sample also contains other DNA sequences that code for the same CDR3. The chain is built from TRBV27 and TRBJ2-7, with TRBD2 as a possible D gene (5 bases). From germline, CDR1 is MNHEY and CDR2 SMNVEV (reference sequence). CDR3 length: 13 amino acids. Trimming removed 6 bases from V and 3 bases from J, with 12 bases in between. Here the CDR3 DNA reads TGTGCCAGCAGCTTGGAGGCCAGCTACGAGCAGTACTTC. It translates to CASSLEASYEQYF.

The genes are TRBV20-1 and TRBJ1-1; D unresolved. This CDR3 is 11 amino acids long. CDR1 is DFQATT and CDR2 is SNEGSKA in the germline V gene (reference sequence). The V and J ends lost 6 bases and 5 bases respectively, with 10 bases between them. This CDR3 reads CSARMVTEAFF. The CDR3 DNA follows: TGCAGTGCCAGAATGGTGACTGAAGCTTTCTTT.

This chain connects TRBV11-2 to TRBJ2-1; TRBD2 matches at 7 bases. CDR3 length: 13 amino acids. V lost 1 base, J lost 9 bases, and 3 bases stayed unmatched. Germline assignment: CDR1 SGHAT and CDR2 FQNNGV. The CDR3 is CASSLGTSVEQFF. The CDR3 DNA follows: TGTGCCAGCAGCTTAGGAACTAGCGTTGAGCAGTTCTTC.

The chain carries TRBV18 and TRBJ2-3; 9 bases agree with TRBD2. This CDR3 has 15 residues. Germline CDR1 is KGHSH and CDR2 is LQKENI. V was clipped by 10 bases and J by 3 bases; unmatched bases: 11. The CDR3 protein is CATPGASGITDTQYF. CDR3 bases: TGTGCCACCCCCGGGGCTAGCGGGATAACAGATACGCAGTATTTT.

CDR3 in amino acids: CASNQDALELGITGELFF. In nucleotides, the CDR3 is TGTGCCAGCAACCAAGACGCCTTAGAGTTAGGAATCACCGGGGAGCTGTTTTTT. This rearrangement joins TRBV11-2 to TRBJ2-2; unclear D gene. V lost 7 bases and J 4 bases, leaving 25 bases between the germline ends. Per germline, CDR1 SGHAT and CDR2 FQNNGV. The CDR3 runs 18 residues.

This chain links TRBV30 with TRBJ2-7; no definite D call. V was cut by 3 bases and J by 3 bases, with 6 bases left in between. The CDR3 runs to 11 residues. From germline, CDR1 is GTSNPN and CDR2 SVGIG (reference sequence). CDR3 in amino acids: CAWRTNYEQYF. DNA of the CDR3: TGTGCCTGGAGGACAAACTACGAGCAGTACTTC.

The rearrangement uses TRBV9 and TRBJ1-1; possible D gene TRBD1, 6 bases. The V gene's germline CDR1 is SGDLS and CDR2 YYNGEE. The CDR3 runs 15 residues. V was shortened by 2 bases and J by 4 bases, with 15 bases between the two germline ends. The chain's CDR3 is CASSVTPGESTEAFF. DNA for the CDR3: TGTGCCAGCAGCGTTACCCCAGGGGAGTCCACTGAAGCTTTCTTT.